A single sample gave rise to the 11 T cell receptor beta chains below, sequenced in a study of blood T cell repertoires in COVID-19. Libraries were prepared by immunoSEQ multiplex PCR; TCRdb keeps only in-frame clonotypes and omits some of them. In the table there are roughly 240,000 clones, 83% of which are singletons. Specimen: PBMCs or T cells enriched from blood (not recorded which). All receptors come from a woman in her forties who had been exposed to COVID-19.

V gene TRBV10-2 combines with J gene TRBJ1-2, with 9 bases fitting TRBD1. Germline V gene sequence: CDR1 WSHSY, CDR2 SAAADI. Trimming at V came to 6 bases and at J to 6 bases, leaving 17 bases not matched to a gene. The CDR3 is made up of 17 amino acids. CDR3 region: CASSGQTGGLISHGYTF. CDR3 nucleotide sequence: TGCGCCAGCAGCGGACAGACAGGGGGATTGATCAGTCATGGCTACACCTTC.

On this clone: Other nucleotide sequences from this sample produce the same CDR3. The chain couples TRBV30 to TRBJ1-3; D is possibly TRBD1 (6 bases). CDR1 and CDR2 (germline): GTSNPN, SVGIG (reference sequence). Trimming removed 3 bases at V and 2 bases at J, with 11 bases between. CDR3 length: 14 amino acids. The CDR3 region is CAWSADSPGNTIYF. As DNA, the CDR3 is TGTGCCTGGAGCGCGGACAGTCCTGGAAACACCATATATTTT. The full variable domain, in which reference TRBV30 and TRBJ1-3 provide the parts outside the CDR3, is SQTIHQWPATLVQPVGSPLSLECTVEGTSNPNLYWYRQAAGRGLQLLFYSVGIGQISSEVPQNLSASRPQDRQFILSSKKLLLSDSGFYLCAWSADSPGNTIYFGEGSWLTVV.

The V and J genes are TRBV11-2 and TRBJ1-2, with a possible D match to TRBD1 (6 bases). Looked up from germline, CDR1 is SGHAT and CDR2 is FQNNGV. V lost 4 bases and J lost 7, with 13 bases in between. The CDR3 is 13 residues long. In DNA, the CDR3 is TGTGCCAGCAGCTCTACAGGGAACCGTGGCTACACCTTC. It codes for CASSSTGNRGYTF. Supplemented by reference TRBV11-2 and TRBJ1-2, the full variable domain reads EAGVAQSPRYKIIEKRQSVAFWCNPISGHATLYWYQQILGQGPKLLIQFQNNGVVDDSQLPKDRFSAERLKGVDSTLKIQPAKLEDSAVYLCASSSTGNRGYTFGSGTRLTVV.

This chain joins TRBV10-3 and TRBJ1-4, with D perhaps matching TRBD1 (5 bases). Germline CDR1 is ENHRY and CDR2 is SYGVKD. The CDR3 spans 15 residues. The V and J ends lost 0 bases and 8 bases respectively, with 13 bases between them. DNA of the CDR3: TGTGCCATCAGTGAGTCCACTGCGACAGTCGAAAAACTGTTTTTT. Translating gives CAISESTATVEKLFF.

V is TRBV7-2 and J is TRBJ2-1; tentatively, D is TRBD2 (5 bases). Germline-derived CDR1 and CDR2 are SGHTA and FQGNSA. Trimming removed 1 base at V and 9 bases at J, with 13 bases between. The CDR3 covers 14 residues. For the CDR3, the DNA is TGTGCCAGCAGCTTAGTACTTAGAGAGGGTGAGCAGTTCTTC. Its protein product is CASSLVLREGEQFF.

The chain uses TRBV13 and TRBJ1-2; no clear D. Germline CDR1 is PRHDT and CDR2 is FYEKMQ (reference sequence). V was pared by 0 bases and J by 1 base, with 6 bases between. CDR3 length equals 14 residues. The CDR3 DNA reads as TGTGCCAGCAGCTTAGGACAGCTTAACTATGGCTACACCTTC. It specifies CASSLGQLNYGYTF. Full variable domain (remainder filled in from reference TRBV13 and TRBJ1-2): AAGVIQSPRHLIKEKRETATLKCYPIPRHDTVYWYQQGPGQDPQFLISFYEKMQSDKGSIPDRFSAQQFSDYHSELNMSSLELGDSALYFCASSLGQLNYGYTFGSGTRLTVV.

Only one count was recorded for this clone. The chain combines TRBV3-1 (or the pseudogene TRBV3-2) with TRBJ2-7; D not certain. CDR1 is LGHDT, CDR2 YNNKEL, per germline (reference sequence). The CDR3 spans 16 residues. Trimming took 1 base from V and 0 from J, leaving 13 bases between them. This CDR3 reads CASSQGLDTSSYEQYF. The CDR3, as DNA: TGTGCCAGCAGCCAAGGTTTAGATACGAGCTCCTACGAGCAGTACTTC.

This clone showed up just once. This chain joins TRBV24-1 and TRBJ2-1, with TRBD2 matching 14 bases. The V gene end was trimmed by 5 bases and the J gene end by 0 bases; junction bases not matched to a gene: 2. The CDR3 is 17 residues long. CDR1 KGHDR and CDR2 SFDVKD come from the germline V gene. CDR3 protein: CATSGTSGGTSYNEQFF. In DNA, the CDR3 is TGTGCCACCAGTGGGACTAGCGGGGGGACCTCCTACAATGAGCAGTTCTTC.

The chain combines TRBV7-3 with TRBJ2-3; D not certain. V was clipped by 2 bases and J by 2 bases, with 8 bases between them. CDR3 length equals 14 residues. Germline assignment: CDR1 SGHTA and CDR2 FQGTGA. Here the CDR3 reads CASSLASNTDTQYF. The CDR3 bases are TGTGCCAGCAGCTTAGCTAGTAACACAGATACGCAGTATTTT.

The chain couples TRBV5-1 to TRBJ1-2; 10 positions agree with TRBD1. The CDR3 has 16 amino acids. From germline, CDR1 is SGHRS and CDR2 YFSETQ. J lost 2 bases, V lost 3 bases, and 7 bases had no gene match. As DNA, the CDR3 is TGCGCCAGCAGCTCGGGCCGGGACAGGGGCAACTATGGCTACACCTTC. Translating it yields CASSSGRDRGNYGYTF. Using reference TRBV5-1 and TRBJ1-2 for the parts outside the CDR3, the full variable domain is KAGVTQTPRYLIKTRGQQVTLSCSPISGHRSVSWYQQTPGQGLQFLFEYFSETQRNKGNFPGRFSGRQFSNSRSEMNVSTLELGDSALYLCASSSGRDRGNYGYTFGSGTRLTVV.

CDR3 in DNA: TGTGCCAGCAAGTCTGAACAGGGTAGCAACATTCAGTACTTC. Translation: CASKSEQGSNIQYF. The chain employs TRBV6-5 and TRBJ2-4; D might be TRBD1 (6 bases). The length of the CDR3 is 14 residues. The germline CDR1 and CDR2 sequences are MNHEY and SVGAGI. The germline V and J ends were trimmed by 7 bases and 7 bases, with 17 bases remaining between them.